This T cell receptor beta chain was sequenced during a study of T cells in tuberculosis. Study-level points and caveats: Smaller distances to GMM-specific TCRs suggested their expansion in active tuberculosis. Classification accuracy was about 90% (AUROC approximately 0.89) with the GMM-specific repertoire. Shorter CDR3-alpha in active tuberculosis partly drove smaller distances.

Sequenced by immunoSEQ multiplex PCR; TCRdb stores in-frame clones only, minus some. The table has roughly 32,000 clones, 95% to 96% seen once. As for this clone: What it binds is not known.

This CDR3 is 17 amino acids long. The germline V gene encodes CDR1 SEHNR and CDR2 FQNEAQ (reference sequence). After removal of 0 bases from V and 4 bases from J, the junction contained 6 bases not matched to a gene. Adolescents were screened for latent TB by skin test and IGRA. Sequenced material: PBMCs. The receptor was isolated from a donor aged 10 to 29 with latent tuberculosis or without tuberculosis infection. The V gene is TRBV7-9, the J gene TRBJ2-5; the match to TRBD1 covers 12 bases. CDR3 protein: CASSLASGTGGGETQYF. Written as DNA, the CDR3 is TGTGCCAGCAGCTTAGCTTCAGGGACAGGGGGCGGAGAGACCCAGTACTTC.